Listed here are 9 T cell receptor beta chains from one sample, sequenced in a study of molecular identifiers for immune sequencing clone quantification. A single record per CDR3 protein comes from TCRdb applying MiXCR to the PCR reads. The sample has about 36,000 distinct CDR3 sequences, about 18% seen once; the top ten hold about 7.4%. Input material: naive CD8+ T cells from blood, with Jurkat cell RNA spiked in. The sample's subset: FACS-sorted CD8+CD4-CCR7+CD45RA+ naive T cells. The receptors originated from a human donor in good health. Some libraries in this study had Jurkat cell RNA spiked in.

The chain's CDR3 is CASSNPPGRGFTDTQYF. The CDR3 nucleotides are TGTGCCAGCAGTAACCCCCCAGGCAGGGGTTTCACAGATACGCAGTATTTT. The gene calls are TRBV12-3 or TRBV12-4 and TRBJ2-3, with D maybe TRBD1 (6 bases). CDR3 length equals 17 residues. V was pared by 5 bases and J by 2 bases, with 20 bases between.

This clonotype was counted many times. The J gene is TRBJ2-2, the V gene TRBV11-2; D is undetermined. This CDR3 is built from 12 residues. The germline CDR1 and CDR2 sequences are SGHAT and FQNNGV. V was clipped by 5 bases and J by 7 bases, with 8 bases between them. The DNA of the CDR3 is TGTGCCAGCAGCCAGGTTCTCGGGGAGCTGTTTTTT. Translated, it gives CASSQVLGELFF.

As concerns this clonotype: A read error may explain this, as a much larger clone is one base away. Without the conserved terminal phenylalanine or tryptophan, this CDR3 likely stems from a read error. In nucleotides, the CDR3 is TGTGCCAGCAGTCCTAACGGGGGTAATGAGCAGTTCCTC. It specifies CASSPNGGNEQFL. The chain combines TRBV12-3 or TRBV12-4 with TRBJ2-1, with D maybe TRBD2 (6 bases). Trimming shortened V by 5 bases and J by 7 bases, and 12 bases separated the two germline ends. The CDR3 length is 13 residues.

This chain links TRBV18 with TRBJ2-1; 9 bases fit TRBD2. The CDR3 runs to 16 residues. In germline, CDR1 is KGHSH, CDR2 LQKENI. V was clipped by 8 bases and J by 1 base; unmatched bases: 9. The CDR3 DNA reads TGTGCCAGCGGGACTAGCCGAAATCCATCCTACAATGAGCAGTTCTTC. Protein product: CASGTSRNPSYNEQFF.

Notes on this clonotype: At one end the junction does not follow the germline gene, possibly because of a read error. This chain links TRBV5-4 with TRBJ2-1; D may correspond to TRBD1 or TRBD2 (6 bases each). Looked up from germline, CDR1 is SGHNT and CDR2 is YYREEE (reference sequence). CDR3 length: 14 amino acids. CDR3 nucleotides: TGTGCCAGCAGCAAGGAGGGGGAGGCCAATGAGCAGTCCTTC. Encoded protein: CASSKEGEANEQSF.

This clonotype was seen repeatedly, ten times or more. The J gene is TRBJ2-1, the V gene TRBV6-2 or TRBV6-3, with 11 bases aligning to TRBD2. CDR1 and CDR2 from the germline V gene are MNHEY and SVGEGT. J was trimmed by 6 bases and V by 5 bases; bases with no gene match: 6. The CDR3 has 15 residues. CDR3: CASSGLAGGGNEQFF. The CDR3, as DNA: TGTGCCAGCAGTGGGCTAGCGGGAGGAGGCAATGAGCAGTTCTTC.

This clonotype occurred many times. V usage is TRBV12-3 or TRBV12-4 and J usage is TRBJ2-5; TRBD2 matches at 10 bases. V was pared by 7 bases and J by 0 bases, with 5 bases of the junction left unmatched. The CDR3 has 15 amino acids. The CDR3 loop is CASNSGTSDQETQYF. The CDR3 DNA reads TGTGCCAGCAACAGCGGGACTAGCGACCAAGAGACCCAGTACTTC.

This clonotype showed up many times. The chain has TRBV7-9 and TRBJ2-2; D unclear. The CDR3 has 14 amino acids. The germline V and J ends were trimmed by 0 bases and 6 bases, with 8 bases remaining between them. Per germline, CDR1 SEHNR and CDR2 FQNEAQ (reference sequence). The CDR3 DNA reads as TGTGCCAGCAGCTTAGCGCCTGGCTCCGGGGAGCTGTTTTTT. Translation: CASSLAPGSGELFF. The entire variable domain, with the rest obtained from reference TRBV7-9 and TRBJ2-2, is as follows: DTGVSQNPRHKITKRGQNVTFRCDPISEHNRLYWYRQTLGQGPEFLTYFQNEAQLEKSRLLSDRFSAERPKGSFSTLEIQRTEQGDSAMYLCASSLAPGSGELFFGEGSRLTVL.

Comments on this clonotype: This may arise from a read error, as a much more abundant clone is one base away. V gene TRBV28 combines with J gene TRBJ2-1, with 11 bases matching TRBD2. The germline V gene has CDR1 MDHEN and CDR2 SYDVKM. The CDR3 is made up of 16 amino acids. The DNA for the CDR3 is TGTGCCTGCAGTTCCGAAACTAGCGGGAGACTTGATGAGCAGTTCTTC. This encodes CACSSETSGRLDEQFF. Full variable domain (rest looked up from reference TRBV28 and TRBJ2-1): DVKVTQSSRYLVKRTGEKVFLECVQDMDHENMFWYRQDPGLGLRLIYFSYDVKMKEKGDIPEGYSVSREKKERFSLILESASTNQTSMYLCACSSETSGRLDEQFFGPGTRLTVL.